This T cell receptor beta chain was found in a study of cytomegalovirus exposure and HLA in healthy donors. General study points: Most CMV-associated TCR beta chains appeared HLA-restricted in a later analysis.

Note on this clone: Its antigen is currently unknown.

Primers: 60 Vbeta forward and 13 Jbeta reverse. Profiling relied on immunoSEQ multiplex PCR, and the TCRdb table lists in-frame clones only, not all of them. The sample consists of about 240,000 clones, around 81% of them appearing once. Trimming took off 2 bases at V and 4 bases at J, with 12 bases between the two ends. Germline V gives CDR1 MNHEY, CDR2 SMNVEV (reference sequence). The length of the CDR3 is 15 residues. The chain carries TRBV27 and TRBJ1-5; D might be TRBD1 (5 bases). Material: PBMCs. The receptor was derived from an older woman in good health and CMV-seropositive. The CDR3 region is CASSLNRQTNQPQHF. CDR3 in DNA: TGTGCCAGCAGTTTAAATAGACAGACTAATCAGCCCCAGCATTTT.